This TCR beta chain appears in the sequencing data of a study of cytomegalovirus exposure and HLA in healthy donors. Study-level background: In a later analysis, the roughly 120 validation repertoires were reported to have used the same platform as the 600 to 700 first-cohort repertoires.

Sequencing used immunoSEQ multiplex PCR; TCRdb keeps in-frame clones, though not all of them. The repertoire includes over 110,000 clones, 86% of them detected once, and roughly 3% sits in the top ten. The table lists this clone with a count of one. The CDR3 spans 17 residues. Germline V gives CDR1 SGHAT, CDR2 FQNNGV. Trimming pared 1 base from V and 5 bases from J, leaving 15 bases between. This rearrangement joins TRBV11-2 to TRBJ2-6, with a possible D match to TRBD2 (7 bases). The receptor comes from a man aged 18 to 35 in good health and CMV-seronegative. Sample: PBMCs. CDR3 amino acids: CASSLVPGGRRANVLTF. The CDR3 bases are TGTGCCAGCAGCTTAGTTCCCGGGGGGCGGAGGGCCAACGTCCTGACTTTC.